What follows is one T cell receptor (beta chain) and its context. The V gene's germline CDR1 is MDHEN and CDR2 SYDVKM. Trimming took 5 bases from V and 5 from J; bases not matched to a gene: 16. This CDR3 comprises 18 residues. The data stem from a study of naive and memory T cell subsets. After CD4 positive bead selection, the CD4-negative fraction gave CD8 T cells. Two oligonucleotides, mixed equimolar, formed the beta constant-region primer covering TRBC1 and TRBC2. TCRdb re-called the UMI-ligation and nested PCR reads through MiXCR, storing one row per CDR3 protein. This table holds some 85,000 distinct CDR3 sequences, about 12% found once.

J is TRBJ1-5 and V is TRBV28; 9 bases map to TRBD1. This sequence was found in a human donor in good health. Source material: central memory CD4+ T cells from blood. The CDR3 loop is CASSRARTGVVADQPQHF. CDR3 DNA: TGTGCCAGCAGTAGAGCGCGGACAGGGGTAGTCGCTGATCAGCCCCAGCATTTT.